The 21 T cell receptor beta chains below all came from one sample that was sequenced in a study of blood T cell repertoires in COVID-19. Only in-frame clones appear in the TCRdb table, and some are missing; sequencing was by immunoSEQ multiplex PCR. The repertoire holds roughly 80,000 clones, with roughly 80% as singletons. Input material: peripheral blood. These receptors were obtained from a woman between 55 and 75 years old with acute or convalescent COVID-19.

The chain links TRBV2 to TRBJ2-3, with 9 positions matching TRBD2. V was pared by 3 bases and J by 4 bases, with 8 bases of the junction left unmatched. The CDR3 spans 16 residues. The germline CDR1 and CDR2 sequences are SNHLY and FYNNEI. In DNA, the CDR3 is TGTGCCAGCAGTGATCTGGGACTAGCCTCCCCAGATACGCAGTATTTT. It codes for CASSDLGLASPDTQYF.

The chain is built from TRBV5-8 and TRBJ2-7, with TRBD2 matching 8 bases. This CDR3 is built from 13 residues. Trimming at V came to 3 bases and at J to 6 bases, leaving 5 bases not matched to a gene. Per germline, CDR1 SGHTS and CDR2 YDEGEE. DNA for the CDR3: TGTGCCAGCAGCTCCTCTCGGGGGGGCGAGCAGTACGTC. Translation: CASSSSRGGEQYV.

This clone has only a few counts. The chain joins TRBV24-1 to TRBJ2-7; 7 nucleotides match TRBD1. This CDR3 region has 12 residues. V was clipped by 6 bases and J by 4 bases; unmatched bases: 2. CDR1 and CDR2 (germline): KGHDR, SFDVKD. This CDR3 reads CATSRTGYEQYF. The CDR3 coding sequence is TGTGCCACCAGTAGGACAGGTTACGAGCAGTACTTC.

The CDR3 reads CASSPGKIAGDSETQYF. CDR3 in DNA: TGTGCCAGCAGCCCGGGTAAGATAGCGGGGGATAGTGAGACCCAGTACTTC. This sequence joins TRBV3-1 (or the pseudogene TRBV3-2) and TRBJ2-5; TRBD2 agrees at 9 bases. CDR1 is LGHDT, CDR2 YNNKEL, per germline (reference sequence). The trim removed 4 bases at V and 5 bases at J, leaving 14 bases unmatched. The CDR3 spans 17 residues.

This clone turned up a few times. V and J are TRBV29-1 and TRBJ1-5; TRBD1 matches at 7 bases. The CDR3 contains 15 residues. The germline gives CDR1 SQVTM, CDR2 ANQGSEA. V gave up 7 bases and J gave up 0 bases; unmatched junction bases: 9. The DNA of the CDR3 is TGCAGCGCCCGGGACAGCGCGTATAGCAATCAGCCCCAGCATTTT. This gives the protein CSARDSAYSNQPQHF.

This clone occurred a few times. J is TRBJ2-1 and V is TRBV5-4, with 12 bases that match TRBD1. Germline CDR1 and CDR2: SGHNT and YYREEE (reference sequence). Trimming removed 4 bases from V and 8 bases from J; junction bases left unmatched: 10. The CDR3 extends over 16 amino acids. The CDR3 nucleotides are TGTGCCAGCAGCCCCTTAGTCGGGACAGGGGGCTATGAGCAGTTCTTC. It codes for CASSPLVGTGGYEQFF.

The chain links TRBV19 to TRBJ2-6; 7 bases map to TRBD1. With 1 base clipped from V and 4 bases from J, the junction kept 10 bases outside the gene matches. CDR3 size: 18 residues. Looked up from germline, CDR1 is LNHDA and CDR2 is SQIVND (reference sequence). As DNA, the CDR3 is TGTGCCAGTAGTATAGTAGGGGGCGCGGTGGAAGGGGCCAACGTCCTGACTTTC. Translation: CASSIVGGAVEGANVLTF.

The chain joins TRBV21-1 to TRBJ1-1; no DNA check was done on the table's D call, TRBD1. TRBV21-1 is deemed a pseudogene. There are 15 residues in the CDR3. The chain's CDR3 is CASIPGTPKNTEAFF. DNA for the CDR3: TGTGCCAGCATCCCCGGGACACCAAAGAACACTGAAGCTTTCTTT.

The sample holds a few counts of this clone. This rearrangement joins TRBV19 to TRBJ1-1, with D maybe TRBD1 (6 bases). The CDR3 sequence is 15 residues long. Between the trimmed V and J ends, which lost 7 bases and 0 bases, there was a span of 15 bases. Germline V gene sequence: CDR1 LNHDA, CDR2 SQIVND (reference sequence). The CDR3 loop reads CASTQGNRLNTEAFF. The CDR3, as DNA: TGTGCCAGTACTCAGGGGAACAGACTGAACACTGAAGCTTTCTTT.

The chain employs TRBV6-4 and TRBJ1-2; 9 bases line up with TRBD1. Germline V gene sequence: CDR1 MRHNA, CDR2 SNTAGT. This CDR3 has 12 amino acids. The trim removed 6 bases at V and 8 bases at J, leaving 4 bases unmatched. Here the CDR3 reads CASRGQGNGYTF. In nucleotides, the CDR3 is TGTGCCAGCAGGGGACAGGGCAACGGCTACACCTTC.

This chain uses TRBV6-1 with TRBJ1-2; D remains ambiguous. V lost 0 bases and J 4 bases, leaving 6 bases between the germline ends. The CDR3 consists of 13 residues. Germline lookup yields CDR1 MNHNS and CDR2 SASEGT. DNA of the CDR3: TGTGCCAGCAGTGAAGCGAACACCTATGGCTACACCTTC. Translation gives CASSEANTYGYTF.

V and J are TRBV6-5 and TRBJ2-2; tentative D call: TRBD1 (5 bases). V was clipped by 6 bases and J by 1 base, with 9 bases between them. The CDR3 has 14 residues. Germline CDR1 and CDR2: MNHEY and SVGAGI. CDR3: CASRRDRNTGELFF. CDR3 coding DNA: TGTGCCAGCAGGAGAGACAGGAACACCGGGGAGCTGTTTTTT.

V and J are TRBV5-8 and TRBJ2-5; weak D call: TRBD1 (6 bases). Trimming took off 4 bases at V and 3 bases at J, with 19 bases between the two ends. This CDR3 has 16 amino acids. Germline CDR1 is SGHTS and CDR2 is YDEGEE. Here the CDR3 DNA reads TGTGCCAGCAGCCGGACATTCGGGACACGCAAAGAGACCCAGTACTTC. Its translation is CASSRTFGTRKETQYF.

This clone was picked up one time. The CDR3: CASSYSIGGGTDTQYF. The CDR3 DNA sequence: TGTGCCAGCAGTTACTCGATCGGGGGTGGCACAGATACGCAGTATTTT. The chain combines TRBV6-5 with TRBJ2-3; D may be TRBD2 (6 bases). CDR3 size: 16 residues. The germline V gene encodes CDR1 MNHEY and CDR2 SVGAGI. Trimming left V 0 bases short and J 1 base short, with 11 bases between.

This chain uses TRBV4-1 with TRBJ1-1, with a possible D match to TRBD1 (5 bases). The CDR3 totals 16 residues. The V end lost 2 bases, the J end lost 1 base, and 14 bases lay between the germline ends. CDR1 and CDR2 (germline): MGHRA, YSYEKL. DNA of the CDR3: TGCGCCAGCAGCCAACCCTGGGGAGGGGAGAACACTGAAGCTTTCTTT. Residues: CASSQPWGGENTEAFF.

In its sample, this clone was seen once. CDR3 sequence: CASSIGGGGVETQYF. The DNA for the CDR3 is TGTGCCAGTAGTATTGGAGGAGGGGGCGTAGAGACCCAGTACTTC. J is TRBJ2-5 and V is TRBV19; D may be TRBD1 (7 bases). Germline V lookup: CDR1 LNHDA, CDR2 SQIVND (reference sequence). V dropped 3 bases and J dropped 4 bases, with 15 bases sitting between them. The CDR3 contains 15 residues.

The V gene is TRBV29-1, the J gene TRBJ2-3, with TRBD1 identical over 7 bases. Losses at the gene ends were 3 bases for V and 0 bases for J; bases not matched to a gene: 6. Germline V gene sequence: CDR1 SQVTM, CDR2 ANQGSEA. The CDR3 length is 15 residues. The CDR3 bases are TGCAGCGTTGAGGGTGACAGGGAGAGCACAGATACGCAGTATTTT. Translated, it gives CSVEGDRESTDTQYF.

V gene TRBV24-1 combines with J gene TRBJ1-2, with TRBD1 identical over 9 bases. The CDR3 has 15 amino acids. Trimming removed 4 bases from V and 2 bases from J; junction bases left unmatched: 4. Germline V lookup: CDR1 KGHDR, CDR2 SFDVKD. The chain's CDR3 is CATSDHRGLNYGYTF. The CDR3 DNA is TGTGCCACCAGTGACCACAGGGGGCTGAACTATGGCTACACCTTC.

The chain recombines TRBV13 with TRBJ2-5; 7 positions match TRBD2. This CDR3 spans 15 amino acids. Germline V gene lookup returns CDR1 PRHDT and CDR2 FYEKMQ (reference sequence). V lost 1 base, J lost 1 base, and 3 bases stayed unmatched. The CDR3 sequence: CASSLARTSQETQYF. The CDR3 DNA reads TGTGCCAGCAGCTTAGCCCGGACTAGCCAAGAGACCCAGTACTTC. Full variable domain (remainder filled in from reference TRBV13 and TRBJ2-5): AAGVIQSPRHLIKEKRETATLKCYPIPRHDTVYWYQQGPGQDPQFLISFYEKMQSDKGSIPDRFSAQQFSDYHSELNMSSLELGDSALYFCASSLARTSQETQYFGPGTRLLVL.

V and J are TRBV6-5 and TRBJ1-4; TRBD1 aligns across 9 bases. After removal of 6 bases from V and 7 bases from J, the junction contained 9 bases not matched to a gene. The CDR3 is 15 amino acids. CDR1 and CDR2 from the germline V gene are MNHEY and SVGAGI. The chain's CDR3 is CASSPTGGEGEKLFF. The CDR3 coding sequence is TGTGCCAGCAGCCCCACAGGGGGCGAGGGTGAAAAACTGTTTTTT.

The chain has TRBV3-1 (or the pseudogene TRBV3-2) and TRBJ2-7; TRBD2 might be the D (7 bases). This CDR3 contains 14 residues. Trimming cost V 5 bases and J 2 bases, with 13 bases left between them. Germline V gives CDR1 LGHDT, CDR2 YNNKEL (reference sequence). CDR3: CASSAGGRAYEQYF. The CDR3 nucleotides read TGTGCCAGCAGCGCCGGGGGGCGGGCCTACGAGCAGTACTTC.